These 14 T cell receptor beta chains came from one sample sequenced in a study of beta chain features in type 1 diabetes. These receptors lack a known antigen. The sequenced template was cDNA made from the entire isolated RNA. Clones were sequenced by immunoSEQ multiplex PCR, and TCRdb holds only the in-frame ones, with some missing. The sample has hundreds of thousands of clones, over 11% seen once. General study findings and limits: Shorter TCRB CDR3s, moderately but significantly so, marked every one of the four CD4+ subsets in Type 1 diabetes patients.

The sample taken for sequencing was naive CD4+ T cells from blood. The receptors were gathered from a man younger than 35 with type 1 diabetes.

The genes are TRBV14 and TRBJ1-2, with unresolved D. Germline lookup yields CDR1 SGHDN and CDR2 FVKESK. V was pared by 6 bases and J by 5 bases, with 10 bases between. The CDR3 has 12 residues. Written as DNA, the CDR3 is TGTGCCAGCAGGACCCTCGGGTATGGCTACACCTTC. Translation: CASRTLGYGYTF.

The gene calls are TRBV2 and TRBJ1-1; D gene ambiguous. The V and J ends lost 2 bases and 1 base respectively, with 20 bases between them. The germline gives CDR1 SNHLY, CDR2 FYNNEI. The length of the CDR3 is 18 residues. CDR3 loop: CASSEMVMARRRNTEAFF. The CDR3 DNA reads TGTGCCAGCAGTGAAATGGTCATGGCCCGAAGGAGGAACACTGAAGCTTTCTTT. Using reference TRBV2 and TRBJ1-1 for the parts outside the CDR3, the full variable domain is EPEVTQTPSHQVTQMGQEVILRCVPISNHLYFYWYRQILGQKVEFLVSFYNNEISEKSEIFDDQFSVERPDGSNFTLKIRSTKLEDSAMYFCASSEMVMARRRNTEAFFGQGTRLTVV.

This clone was observed a few times. The chain uses TRBV30 and TRBJ1-5; no clear D gene. Germline assignment: CDR1 GTSNPN and CDR2 SVGIG (reference sequence). The V and J ends lost 4 bases and 2 bases respectively, with 6 bases between them. CDR3 length: 12 amino acids. Here the CDR3 DNA reads TGTGCCTGGACCGAAGGCAATCAGCCCCAGCATTTT. Protein: CAWTEGNQPQHF. The full variable domain, with the rest looked up from reference TRBV30 and TRBJ1-5, is SQTIHQWPATLVQPVGSPLSLECTVEGTSNPNLYWYRQAAGRGLQLLFYSVGIGQISSEVPQNLSASRPQDRQFILSSKKLLLSDSGFYLCAWTEGNQPQHFGDGTRLSIL.

The chain recombines TRBV7-9 with TRBJ2-7; D is perhaps TRBD2 (5 bases). Germline loops: CDR1 SEHNR, CDR2 FQNEAQ (reference sequence). V was cut by 8 bases and J by 1 base, with 15 bases left in between. CDR3 length equals 14 residues. In DNA, the CDR3 is TGTGCCAGCGTTCATGCCAGCGGATCCTACGAGCAGTACTTC. Translated: CASVHASGSYEQYF.

This clone has more than one count but fewer than ten. The V call is TRBV2, the J call TRBJ1-2; D ambiguous. The length of the CDR3 is 12 residues. The germline V gene encodes CDR1 SNHLY and CDR2 FYNNEI. Trimming removed 11 bases at V and 6 bases at J, with 16 bases between. The CDR3 bases are TGTGCCGGGGAGGCGCTAATGGATGGCTACACCTTC. Translating gives CAGEALMDGYTF.

This clone appeared a few times. V and J are TRBV7-9 and TRBJ2-5; no clear D gene. The CDR3 extends over 14 amino acids. CDR1 is SEHNR, CDR2 FQNEAQ, per germline (reference sequence). Trimming shortened V by 1 base and J by 1 base, and 7 bases separated the two germline ends. The DNA of the CDR3 is TGTGCCAGCAGCTTAGGCAGGACCCAAGAGACCCAGTACTTC. Translating it yields CASSLGRTQETQYF.

The sample holds a few counts of this clone. CDR3 amino acids: CASSHLNANTGELFF. In DNA, the CDR3 is TGTGCCAGCAGCCATCTAAACGCGAACACCGGGGAGCTGTTTTTT. The chain employs TRBV5-6 and TRBJ2-2; D uncertain. Germline CDR1 reads SGHDT; CDR2 reads YYEEEE. This CDR3 is 15 amino acids long. Trimming took 4 bases from V and 0 from J, leaving 10 bases between them.

This sequence joins TRBV7-6 and TRBJ2-3, with TRBD2 as a possible D gene (5 bases). The CDR3 runs 14 residues. Germline CDR1 SGHVS, CDR2 FNYEAQ. V was shortened by 2 bases and J by 2 bases, with 8 bases between the two germline ends. This CDR3 is CASSLRTDTDTQYF. For the CDR3, the DNA is TGTGCCAGCAGCTTAAGGACTGACACAGATACGCAGTATTTT.

The chain has TRBV7-2 and TRBJ2-6, with D perhaps matching TRBD2 (6 bases). Trimming pared 0 bases from V and 3 bases from J, leaving 12 bases between. Germline V lookup: CDR1 SGHTA, CDR2 FQGNSA. CDR3 length equals 17 residues. The CDR3 sequence is CASSLAVTRSGANVLTF. CDR3 in DNA: TGTGCCAGCAGCTTAGCGGTGACTAGGAGTGGGGCCAACGTCCTGACTTTC.

This chain uses TRBV7-9 with TRBJ1-1, with 9 bases matching TRBD1. Germline V gene lookup returns CDR1 SEHNR and CDR2 FQNEAQ (reference sequence). The CDR3 has 16 residues. J lost 2 bases, V lost 5 bases, and 9 bases had no gene match. Here the CDR3 DNA reads TGTGCCAGCAGCGCATTCACAGGGGGCGGAAACACTGAAGCTTTCTTT. This encodes CASSAFTGGGNTEAFF. Full variable domain (remainder filled in from reference TRBV7-9 and TRBJ1-1): DTGVSQNPRHKITKRGQNVTFRCDPISEHNRLYWYRQTLGQGPEFLTYFQNEAQLEKSRLLSDRFSAERPKGSFSTLEIQRTEQGDSAMYLCASSAFTGGGNTEAFFGQGTRLTVV.

The gene calls are TRBV5-4 and TRBJ1-1; 8 bases line up with TRBD1. The CDR3 extends over 16 amino acids. V lost 5 bases to trimming and J lost 0 bases; unmatched junction nucleotides: 9. CDR1 and CDR2 (germline): SGHNT, YYREEE (reference sequence). CDR3 in amino acids: CASRTGTGGLNTEAFF. CDR3 nucleotide sequence: TGTGCCAGCAGAACCGGGACAGGAGGGTTGAACACTGAAGCTTTCTTT. Together with reference TRBV5-4 and TRBJ1-1, the CDR3 gives the full variable domain: ETGVTQSPTHLIKTRGQQVTLRCSSQSGHNTVSWYQQALGQGPQFIFQYYREEENGRGNFPPRFSGLQFPNYSSELNVNALELDDSALYLCASRTGTGGLNTEAFFGQGTRLTVV.

This clone was picked up a small number of times. This chain joins TRBV28 and TRBJ1-6; TRBD1 agrees at 10 bases. The CDR3 totals 15 residues. Germline CDR1 reads MDHEN; CDR2 reads SYDVKM. Trimming cost V 5 bases and J 8 bases; bases outside gene matches: 6. CDR3 nucleotides: TGTGCCAGCAGTGGGGGGACAGGGGATCATTCACCCCTCCACTTT. Its translation: CASSGGTGDHSPLHF. The whole variable domain, filled in from reference TRBV28 and TRBJ1-6, reads DVKVTQSSRYLVKRTGEKVFLECVQDMDHENMFWYRQDPGLGLRLIYFSYDVKMKEKGDIPEGYSVSREKKERFSLILESASTNQTSMYLCASSGGTGDHSPLHFGNGTRLTVT.

The chain links TRBV30 to TRBJ1-1; D is perhaps TRBD1 (5 bases). CDR1 is GTSNPN and CDR2 is SVGIG in the germline V gene (reference sequence). V lost 0 bases, J lost 1 base, and 9 bases lay in between. The CDR3 runs 14 residues. The CDR3 loop reads CAWSVDSPNTEAFF. Here the CDR3 DNA reads TGTGCCTGGAGTGTCGACAGTCCGAACACTGAAGCTTTCTTT.

This sequence joins TRBV4-1 and TRBJ2-1; D unclear. Germline assignment: CDR1 MGHRA and CDR2 YSYEKL. V lost 0 bases and J 9 bases, leaving 18 bases between the germline ends. The CDR3 covers 16 residues. The CDR3 coding sequence is TGCGCCAGCAGCCAAGATTCCGGCGCCATCGGCCCTGAGCAGTTCTTC. This codes for CASSQDSGAIGPEQFF.